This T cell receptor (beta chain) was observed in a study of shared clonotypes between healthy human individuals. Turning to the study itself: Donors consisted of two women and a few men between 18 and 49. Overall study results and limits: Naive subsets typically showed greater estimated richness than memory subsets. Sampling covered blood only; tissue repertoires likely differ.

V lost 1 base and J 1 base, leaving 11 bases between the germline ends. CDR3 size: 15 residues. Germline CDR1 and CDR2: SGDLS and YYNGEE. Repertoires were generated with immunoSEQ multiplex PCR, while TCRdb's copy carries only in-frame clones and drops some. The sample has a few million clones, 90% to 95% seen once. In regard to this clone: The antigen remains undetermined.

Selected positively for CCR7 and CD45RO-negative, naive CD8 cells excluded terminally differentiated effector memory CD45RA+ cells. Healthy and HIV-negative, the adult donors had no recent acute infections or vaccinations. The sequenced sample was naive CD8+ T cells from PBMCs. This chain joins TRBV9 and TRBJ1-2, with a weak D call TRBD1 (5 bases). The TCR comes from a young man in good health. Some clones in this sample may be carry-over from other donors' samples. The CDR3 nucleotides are TGTGCCAGCAGCGTAAAGTCCCAGGGTAACTATGGCTACACCTTC. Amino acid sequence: CASSVKSQGNYGYTF.